The 7 T cell receptor beta chains presented below share a single source sample, sequenced in a study of CD8+CD57+ T cells in acquired aplastic anemia. TCR beta VDJ combinations and CDR3 sequences were profiled from genomic DNA. A single record per CDR3 protein comes from TCRdb applying MiXCR to the reads. The sample contains more than 200,000 distinct CDR3 sequences, roughly 50% of which appear only once. Before being chosen for sequencing, patients had shown CD8+CD57+ cell expansion by flow cytometry. Specimen: sorted CD4+, CD8+, or CD8+CD57+ T cells (not recorded which) from PBMCs. The receptors stem from a human donor with aplastic anemia.

This clonotype was picked up a small number of times. The rearrangement uses TRBV19 and TRBJ1-2, with TRBD1 as a possible D gene (5 bases). There are 14 residues in the CDR3. V dropped 3 bases and J dropped 4 bases, with 12 bases sitting between them. Germline V gives CDR1 LNHDA, CDR2 SQIVND (reference sequence). The CDR3 DNA sequence: TGTGCCAGTAGTATGGCTCAGGGTGGCTATGGCTACACCTTC. Protein: CASSMAQGGYGYTF.

This chain links TRBV15 with TRBJ2-7; D possibly corresponds to TRBD2 (6 bases). Germline CDR1 and CDR2: LNHNV and YYDKDF (reference sequence). This CDR3 has 14 amino acids. Trimming took off 1 base at V and 3 bases at J, with 10 bases between the two ends. CDR3: CATSRVMGGYEQYF. The CDR3 DNA sequence: TGTGCCACCAGCAGAGTAATGGGGGGCTACGAGCAGTACTTC.

This chain uses TRBV3-1 with TRBJ1-1; the D is unclear. V lost 4 bases and J lost 3, with 9 bases in between. CDR1 is LGHDT, CDR2 YNNKEL, per germline (reference sequence). The CDR3 contains 13 residues. This CDR3 is CASSPLVYTEAFF. The CDR3 DNA reads TGTGCCAGCAGCCCCTTAGTGTACACTGAAGCTTTCTTT.

This clonotype was found many times. The rearrangement links TRBV28 to TRBJ2-7; D is perhaps TRBD1 (5 bases). V lost 2 bases and J 0 bases, leaving 11 bases between the germline ends. Per germline, CDR1 MDHEN and CDR2 SYDVKM. This CDR3 comprises 15 residues. In DNA, the CDR3 is TGTGCCAGCAGTTTACTCGACAGAAACTCCTACGAGCAGTACTTC. This sequence encodes CASSLLDRNSYEQYF.

The rearrangement joins TRBV10-3 to TRBJ1-2; D uncertain. This CDR3 contains 14 residues. The V and J ends lost 0 bases and 4 bases respectively, with 9 bases between them. The germline V gene has CDR1 ENHRY and CDR2 SYGVKD. As DNA, the CDR3 is TGTGCCATCAGTGAGTCTGAGACTGGCTATGGCTACACCTTC. It yields the protein CAISESETGYGYTF.

The rearrangement joins TRBV7-2 to TRBJ1-5, with 11 bases fitting TRBD1. Germline loops: CDR1 SGHTA, CDR2 FQGNSA. With 3 bases clipped from V and 3 bases from J, the junction kept 1 base outside the gene matches. The CDR3 totals 15 residues. The CDR3 DNA reads as TGTGCCAGCAGCTTGGGACAGGGGGACAATCAGCCCCAGCATTTT. It translates to CASSLGQGDNQPQHF.

The chain joins TRBV24-1 to TRBJ1-6, with D perhaps matching TRBD1 (5 bases). CDR3 length: 10 amino acids. Germline loops: CDR1 KGHDR, CDR2 SFDVKD. V lost 9 bases, J lost 10 bases, and 6 bases lay in between. The CDR3: CATQGSPLHF. In nucleotides, the CDR3 is TGTGCCACCCAGGGCTCACCCCTCCACTTT.